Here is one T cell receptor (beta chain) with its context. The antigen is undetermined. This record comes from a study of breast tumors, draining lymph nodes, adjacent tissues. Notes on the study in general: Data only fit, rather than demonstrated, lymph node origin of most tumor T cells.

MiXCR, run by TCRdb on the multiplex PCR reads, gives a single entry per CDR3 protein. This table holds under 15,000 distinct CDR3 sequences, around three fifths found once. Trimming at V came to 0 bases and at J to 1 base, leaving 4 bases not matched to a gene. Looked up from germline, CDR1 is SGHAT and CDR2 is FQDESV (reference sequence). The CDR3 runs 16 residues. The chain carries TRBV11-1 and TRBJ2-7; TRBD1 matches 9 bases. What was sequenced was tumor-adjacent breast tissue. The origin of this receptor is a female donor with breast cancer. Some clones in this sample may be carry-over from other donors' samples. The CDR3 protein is CASSLASGTGSYEQYF. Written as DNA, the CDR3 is TGTGCCAGCAGCTTAGCGAGTGGGACAGGGTCCTACGAGCAGTACTTC.